The rows below give T cell receptor beta chains drawn from one sample of a study of PD-L1 blockade in urothelial cancer. Sequencing used immunoSEQ multiplex PCR; TCRdb keeps in-frame clones, though not all of them. Of around 86,000 clones listed, roughly 80% were seen once; the top ten hold 5.5% to 7.5%. This sample comprised PBMCs, obtained around atezolizumab (anti-PD-L1) treatment. Every receptor here comes from a man in his forties or fifties with urothelial cancer. CDR3s leave out the opening cysteine and the closing phenylalanine or tryptophan.

J gene,V gene,CDR3 length,CDR3 protein
TRBJ1-2,TRBV30,11,AWSLQGSYGYT
TRBJ1-2,TRBV10-3,14,AISKGGARTVRGYT
TRBJ1-1,TRBV19,12,ASNRQDWSTEAF
TRBJ1-1,TRBV4-1,14,ASSPYQNGGAGPAF
TRBJ2-6,TRBV11-1,16,ASSLVVPREAGANVLT
TRBJ2-1,TRBV15,13,ATSREGLGINEQF
TRBJ2-3,TRBV5-6,16,ASSLGSGRGGSTDTQY
TRBJ2-2,TRBV27,14,ASSLSPNQGPGELF
TRBJ2-1,TRBV5-4,13,ASSLPLAGANEQF
TRBJ2-2,TRBV10-3,16,AISGVSARQGNTGELF
TRBJ1-1,TRBV6-5,12,ASRGQGVNTEAF
TRBJ1-3,TRBV9,14,ASSGTGGTPGNTIY
TRBJ1-4,TRBV6-5,13,ASRTSGTVNEKLF
TRBJ2-6,TRBV4-1,15,ASSQASSRSGANVLT
TRBJ2-1,TRBV5-4,13,ASSIGQGDKNEQF
TRBJ1-5,TRBV27,12,ASSLGTSNQPQH
TRBJ2-5,TRBV18,11,ASSPGPVETQY
TRBJ2-2,TRBV28,14,ASLMTTGYQSGELF
TRBJ2-5,TRBV30,13,AWSVALAGGRAQY
TRBJ2-6,TRBV19,13,ATRTGRTGANVLT
TRBJ2-1,TRBV4-1,14,ASSQVSGVSYNEQF
TRBJ2-4,TRBV5-6,12,ASSLGSGRYIQY
TRBJ1-2,TRBV5-6,12,ASSSQGSNYGYT
TRBJ1-2,TRBV30,11,AWSTTGGYGYT
TRBJ2-1,TRBV19,11,ASRFDRGNEQF
TRBJ2-3,TRBV5-1,16,ASSPNPLAGGPADTQY
TRBJ1-4,TRBV6-5,13,ASSYSTADNEKLF
TRBJ1-1,TRBV7-9,14,ASSQYGLSMGTEAF
TRBJ2-2,TRBV4-3,15,ASSQEIAGGGTGELF
TRBJ2-7,TRBV28,12,ASSRKIRVYEQY
TRBJ2-5,TRBV5-1,11,ASSFQSQETQY
TRBJ1-2,TRBV7-2,11,ASSLQGLGGYT
TRBJ1-3,TRBV29-1,10,SGTGAGNTIY
TRBJ2-1,TRBV5-1,10,ASSTNYNEQF
TRBJ1-1,TRBV29-1,15,SVGSSGSGHLSTEAF
TRBJ2-5,TRBV4-1,11,ASSRGGRETQY
TRBJ1-1,TRBV9,11,ASSVEHNTEAF
TRBJ2-1,TRBV30,13,AWRRDRGRVDEQF
TRBJ2-7,TRBV5-6,11,ASSGGGRSREY
TRBJ1-1,TRBV7-8,13,ASSEGQAMNTEAF
TRBJ2-1,TRBV6-5,13,ASIHSGSRGAEQF
TRBJ2-7,TRBV27,12,ASSFPLQGSEQY
TRBJ2-1,TRBV19,13,ASSVRDSSYNEQF
TRBJ2-2,TRBV5-6,13,ASSSSSGRNGELF
TRBJ2-1,TRBV5-1,9,ASKQGNEQF
TRBJ2-7,TRBV23-1,13,ASSQSSLKGYEQY
TRBJ2-7,TRBV5-4,14,ASSLLDRGLSYEQY
TRBJ1-1,TRBV7-9,11,AGTGVDSTEAF
TRBJ2-1,TRBV5-1,14,ASSLGLAGGIDEQF
TRBJ2-7,TRBV7-8,12,ASSPGQTPYEQY
TRBJ2-7,TRBV7-2,12,ASSYGAAGEEQY
TRBJ1-1,TRBV27,12,ASSLIGGRTEAF
TRBJ2-1,TRBV4-3,15,ASSQPAGTSGIFEQF
TRBJ1-1,TRBV5-1,12,ASSLALSGTEAF
TRBJ2-1,TRBV7-8,17,ASRLGSVLASGNNNEQF
TRBJ1-1,TRBV7-9,13,ASSWARDVYTEAF
TRBJ1-5,TRBV28,11,ASTYQGYQPQH
TRBJ2-3,TRBV4-3,12,ASSQFTGENTQY